This passage covers 5 T cell receptor beta chains from one sample sequenced in a study of T cells in Graves' hyperthyroidism and ophthalmopathy. Amplified regions were TCR beta CDR3 sequences from RNA transcripts. When the TCR CDR3 underwent first-round RT-PCR, the HTBI primer set was used. TCRdb called the multiplex PCR reads again in MiXCR, with one record for every CDR3 protein. The table shows about 640,000 distinct CDR3 sequences, with less than 25% occurring only once. Sequencing used blood. Source of these receptors: a man aged 30 to 39 with Graves' ophthalmopathy.

This clonotype was detected many times. The chain joins TRBV5-1 to TRBJ1-1, with 7 bases fitting TRBD1. The V gene's germline CDR1 is SGHRS and CDR2 YFSETQ. The CDR3 totals 14 residues. J was trimmed by 1 base and V by 4 bases; bases with no gene match: 4. DNA of the CDR3: TGCGCCAGCAGCACTGGGACAGCGAACACTGAAGCTTTCTTT. It encodes CASSTGTANTEAFF.

V gene TRBV6-2 or TRBV6-3 combines with J gene TRBJ2-5; 10 bases are a match to TRBD1. This CDR3 is 17 amino acids long. Germline values: CDR1 MNHEY, CDR2 SVGEGT. V gave up 8 bases and J gave up 2 bases; unmatched junction bases: 14. CDR3 region: CASVVRQGARGQETQYF. The CDR3 bases are TGTGCCAGCGTAGTACGACAGGGGGCGAGGGGTCAAGAGACCCAGTACTTC.

This clonotype has at least ten counts. The rearrangement links TRBV2 to TRBJ2-3, with a tentative D call TRBD2 (6 bases). This CDR3 comprises 17 residues. The germline CDR1 and CDR2 sequences are SNHLY and FYNNEI. V shed 4 bases and J shed 6 bases, with 23 bases lying between them. CDR3 nucleotide sequence: TGTGCCAGCAGTGGGGGTGGCGGGGACGTCTTTTTTGATACGCAGTATTTT. Protein: CASSGGGGDVFFDTQYF.

There are many counts of this clonotype. V is TRBV18 and J is TRBJ2-4; D remains ambiguous. V lost 3 bases and J lost 0, with 3 bases in between. Looked up from germline, CDR1 is KGHSH and CDR2 is LQKENI. The CDR3 is 13 amino acids. The CDR3, as DNA: TGTGCCAGCTCACCTGGAGCCAAAAACATTCAGTACTTC. This encodes CASSPGAKNIQYF.

This chain uses TRBV7-2 with TRBJ2-1; 10 bases are a match to TRBD1. Germline-derived CDR1 and CDR2 are SGHTA and FQGNSA. The CDR3 contains 17 residues. V lost 5 bases, J lost 5 bases, and 12 bases stayed unmatched. The CDR3 loop reads CASSLVAGQGNNNEQFF. The CDR3 region has the DNA TGTGCCAGCAGCCTGGTCGCGGGACAGGGGAATAACAATGAGCAGTTCTTC.